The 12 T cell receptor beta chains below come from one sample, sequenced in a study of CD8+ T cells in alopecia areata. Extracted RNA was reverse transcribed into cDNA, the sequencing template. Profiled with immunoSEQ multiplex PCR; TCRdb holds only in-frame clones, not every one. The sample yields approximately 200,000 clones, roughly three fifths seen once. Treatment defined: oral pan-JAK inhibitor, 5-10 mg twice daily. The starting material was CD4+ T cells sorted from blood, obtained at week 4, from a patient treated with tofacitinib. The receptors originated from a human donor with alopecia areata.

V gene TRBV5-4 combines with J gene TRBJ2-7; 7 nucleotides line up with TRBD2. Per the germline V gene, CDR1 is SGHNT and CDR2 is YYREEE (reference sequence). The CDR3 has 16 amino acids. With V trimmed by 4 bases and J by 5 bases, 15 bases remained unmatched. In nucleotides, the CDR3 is TGTGCCAGCAGCGATCCCCTCGGGGGGAGGGTCCACGAGCAGTACTTC. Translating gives CASSDPLGGRVHEQYF.

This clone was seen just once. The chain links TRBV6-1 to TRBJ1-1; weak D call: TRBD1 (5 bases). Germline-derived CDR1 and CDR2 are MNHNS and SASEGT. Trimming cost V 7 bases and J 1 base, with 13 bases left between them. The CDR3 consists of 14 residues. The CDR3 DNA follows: TGTGCCAGCACTGCGGTGGGGCCGAACACTGAAGCTTTCTTT. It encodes CASTAVGPNTEAFF.

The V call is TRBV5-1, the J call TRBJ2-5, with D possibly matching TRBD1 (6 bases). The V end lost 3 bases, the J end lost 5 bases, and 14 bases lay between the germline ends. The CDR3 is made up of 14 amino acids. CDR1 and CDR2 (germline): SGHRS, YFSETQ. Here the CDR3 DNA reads TGCGCCAGCAGCTCCGGGACATCATCCGAGACCCAGTACTTC. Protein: CASSSGTSSETQYF.

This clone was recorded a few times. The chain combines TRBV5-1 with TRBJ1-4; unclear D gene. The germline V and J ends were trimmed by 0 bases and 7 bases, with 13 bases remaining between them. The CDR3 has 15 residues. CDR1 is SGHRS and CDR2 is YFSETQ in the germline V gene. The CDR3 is CASSLGGRRGEKLFF. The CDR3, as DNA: TGCGCCAGCAGCTTGGGAGGCCGTCGTGGTGAAAAACTGTTTTTT. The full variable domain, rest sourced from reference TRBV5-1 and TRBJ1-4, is KAGVTQTPRYLIKTRGQQVTLSCSPISGHRSVSWYQQTPGQGLQFLFEYFSETQRNKGNFPGRFSGRQFSNSRSEMNVSTLELGDSALYLCASSLGGRRGEKLFFGSGTQLSVL.

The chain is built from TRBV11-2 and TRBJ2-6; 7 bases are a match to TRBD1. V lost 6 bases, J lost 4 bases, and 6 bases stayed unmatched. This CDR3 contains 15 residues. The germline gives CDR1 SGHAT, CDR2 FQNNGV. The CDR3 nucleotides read TGTGCCAGCAGACCGACAGGGTCCGGGGCCAACGTCCTGACTTTC. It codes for CASRPTGSGANVLTF.

CDR3 residues: CASSLQAAGDSDTQYF. The CDR3 DNA reads TGTGCCAGCAGCCTCCAAGCGGCGGGAGATTCAGATACGCAGTATTTT. J is TRBJ2-3 and V is TRBV9; 7 nucleotides agree with TRBD2. Germline CDR1 is SGDLS and CDR2 is YYNGEE. The CDR3 spans 16 residues. V dropped 4 bases and J dropped 4; count of bases not matched to a gene: 12.

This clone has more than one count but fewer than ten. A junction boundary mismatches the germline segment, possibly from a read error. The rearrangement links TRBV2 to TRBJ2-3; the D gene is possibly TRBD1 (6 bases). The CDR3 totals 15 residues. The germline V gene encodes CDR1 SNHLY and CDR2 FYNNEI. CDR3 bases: TGTGCCAGCAGTGAACTTAGGGGGAGATCAGAAACGCAGTATTTT. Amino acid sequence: CASSELRGRSETQYF.

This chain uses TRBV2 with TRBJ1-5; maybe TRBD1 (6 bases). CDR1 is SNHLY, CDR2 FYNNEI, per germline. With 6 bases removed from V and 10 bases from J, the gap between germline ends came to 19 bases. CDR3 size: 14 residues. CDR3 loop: CASSLQGTQGPQHF. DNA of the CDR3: TGTGCCAGCAGCCTGCAGGGGACCCAGGGACCCCAGCATTTT.

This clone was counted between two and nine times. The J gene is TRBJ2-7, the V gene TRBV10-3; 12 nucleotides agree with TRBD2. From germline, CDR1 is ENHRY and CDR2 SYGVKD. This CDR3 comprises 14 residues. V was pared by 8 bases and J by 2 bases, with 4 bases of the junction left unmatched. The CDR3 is CAISGLAGTYEQYF. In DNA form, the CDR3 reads TGTGCCATCTCCGGACTAGCGGGGACCTACGAGCAGTACTTC.

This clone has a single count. CDR3: CASSGGQVINTEAFF. In DNA form, the CDR3 reads TGCGCCAGCAGCGGGGGACAGGTCATAAACACTGAAGCTTTCTTT. The genes are TRBV5-1 and TRBJ1-1; 8 bases align to TRBD1. The CDR3 sequence is 15 residues long. The V gene's germline CDR1 is SGHRS and CDR2 YFSETQ. Trimming cost V 4 bases and J 2 bases; bases outside gene matches: 7.

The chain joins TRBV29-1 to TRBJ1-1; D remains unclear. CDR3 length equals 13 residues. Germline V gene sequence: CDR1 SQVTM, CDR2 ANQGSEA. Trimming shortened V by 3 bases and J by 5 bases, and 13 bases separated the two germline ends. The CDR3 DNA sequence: TGCAGCGTTGAGCAGGTTCATGGAACTGAAGCTTTCTTT. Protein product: CSVEQVHGTEAFF.

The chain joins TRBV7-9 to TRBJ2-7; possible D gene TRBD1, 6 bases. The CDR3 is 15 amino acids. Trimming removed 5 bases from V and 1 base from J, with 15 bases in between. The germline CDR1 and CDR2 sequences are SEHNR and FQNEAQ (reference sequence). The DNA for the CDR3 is TGTGCCAGCAGCAAAGTCGGGACAAAGTCCTACGAGCAGTACTTC. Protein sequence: CASSKVGTKSYEQYF.